A selection of T cell receptor beta chains follows, all from one sample in a study of CD8+ T cells in alopecia areata. Method: immunoSEQ multiplex PCR; TCRdb's copy keeps in-frame clones and lacks some. The table shows some 110,000 clones, with roughly 69% occurring only once. Input material: CD4+ T cells sorted from blood. The source of these receptors is a human donor in good health. Both conserved end residues are part of each CDR3. Each record gives: J gene, D gene, clone size, V gene, CDR3 protein, CDR3 DNA. D genes are given only for firm matches. Clone size appears in some rows only: once, few, many, or a class for an expanded clone.

TRBJ2-5 | TRBD1 | once | TRBV11-2 | CASRETGTGAVRSVTQYF | TGTGCCAGCAGGGAAACCGGGACAGGGGCCGTGAGGAGTGTGACCCAGTACTTC
TRBJ2-1 | TRBD1 | . | TRBV5-6 | CASSGDRGLRGNEQFF | TGTGCCAGCAGCGGGGACAGGGGCCTTCGAGGCAATGAGCAGTTCTTC
TRBJ2-3 | . | medium-sized | TRBV10-3 | CAIDSPFTDTQYF | TGTGCCATCGACAGTCCGTTCACAGATACGCAGTATTTT
TRBJ2-7 | TRBD1 | few | TRBV6-5 | CASRETGAYYEQYF | TGTGCCAGCAGAGAGACAGGGGCCTACTACGAGCAGTACTTC
TRBJ2-6 | . | . | TRBV10-2 | CASSAISSGANVLTF | TGCGCCAGCAGTGCAATAAGCTCTGGGGCCAACGTCCTGACTTTC
TRBJ2-5 | . | . | TRBV2 | CASTVQGSGETQYF | TGTGCCAGCACCGTCCAGGGAAGCGGGGAGACCCAGTACTTC
TRBJ1-1 | TRBD1 | . | TRBV6-6 | CASRPDRGQGEAFF | TGTGCCAGCAGGCCCGACAGGGGGCAGGGTGAAGCTTTCTTT
TRBJ1-3 | TRBD1 | . | TRBV7-8 | CASSLVGTALSGNTIYF | TGTGCCAGCAGCTTAGTGGGGACAGCGCTCTCTGGAAACACCATATATTTT
TRBJ1-1 | TRBD1 | . | TRBV30 | CAWSAQGDEAFF | TGTGCCTGGAGCGCCCAGGGGGATGAAGCTTTCTTT
TRBJ1-5 | . | . | TRBV29-1 | CSVLTGEGPQHF | TGCAGCGTTTTAACGGGGGAAGGGCCCCAGCATTTT
TRBJ1-2 | . | . | TRBV29-1 | CSARGEGWLGGYTF | TGCAGCGCCAGAGGGGAAGGTTGGCTGGGTGGCTACACCTTC
TRBJ2-6 | . | . | TRBV12-5 | CASGPPPTDPRRDVLTF | TGTGCTAGTGGCCCCCCTCCGACAGACCCAAGGCGGGACGTCCTGACTTTC
TRBJ1-6 | . | . | TRBV30 | CAWSVSGRNSPLHF | TGTGCCTGGAGTGTATCAGGGAGGAATTCACCCCTCCACTTT
TRBJ1-4 | . | . | TRBV5-4 | CASSLAREEKLFF | TGTGCCAGCAGCTTGGCACGGGAAGAAAAACTGTTTTTT
TRBJ2-6 | . | . | TRBV5-6 | CASSLAEGLGANVLTF | TGTGCCAGCAGCTTGGCCGAGGGACTTGGGGCCAACGTCCTGACTTTC
TRBJ2-5 | TRBD2 | few | TRBV4-1 | CASSQDRPSGGVGQETQYF | TGCGCCAGCAGCCAAGATCGCCCTAGCGGGGGTGTGGGCCAAGAGACCCAGTACTTC
TRBJ2-3 | . | once | TRBV29-1 | CSVENVLSTDTQYF | TGCAGCGTTGAGAACGTACTGAGCACAGATACGCAGTATTTT
TRBJ1-2 | . | . | TRBV29-1 | CSANDYGYTF | TGCAGCGCTAACGACTATGGCTACACCTTC
TRBJ2-3 | TRBD2 | . | TRBV5-1 | CASSPGLAGGDTDTQYF | TGCGCCAGCAGCCCGGGACTAGCGGGAGGAGACACAGATACGCAGTATTTT
TRBJ2-1 | . | once | TRBV30 | CAWRGFLVSNEQFF | TGTGCCTGGAGGGGGTTCCTGGTCTCCAATGAGCAGTTCTTC
TRBJ1-2 | . | . | TRBV29-1 | CSVDGLAGYTF | TGCAGCGTTGATGGTCTGGCGGGCTACACCTTC
TRBJ1-1 | TRBD1 | . | TRBV6-1 | CASSPDRANTEAFF | TGTGCCAGCAGCCCGGACAGGGCGAACACTGAAGCTTTCTTT
TRBJ1-2 | TRBD1 | . | TRBV18 | CASSPHPPGQGNYGYTF | TGTGCCAGCTCACCCCACCCTCCGGGACAGGGCAACTATGGCTACACCTTC
TRBJ2-1 | . | . | TRBV5-4 | CASSLGRTGSNNEQFF | TGTGCCAGCAGCTTGGGGCGCACAGGGTCTAACAATGAGCAGTTCTTC
TRBJ1-2 | . | few | TRBV30 | CAWMRGSTNYGYTF | TGTGCCTGGATGAGGGGGTCCACTAACTATGGCTACACCTTC
TRBJ2-5 | TRBD1 | few | TRBV15 | CATSSDREETQYF | TGTGCCACCAGCAGCGACAGGGAAGAGACCCAGTACTTC
TRBJ2-2 | . | few | TRBV23-1 | CASSPRAALMLFF | TGCGCCAGCAGTCCGCGGGCCGCGTTGATGCTGTTTTTT
TRBJ1-1 | . | . | TRBV2 | CASSDVLLWADTEAFF | TGTGCCAGCAGTGATGTTCTGTTGTGGGCAGACACTGAAGCTTTCTTT
TRBJ2-2 | . | . | TRBV7-7 | CASSLDRNPGELFF | TGTGCCAGCAGCTTAGACAGGAACCCCGGGGAGCTGTTTTTT
TRBJ2-1 | . | once | TRBV14 | CASSPLGSYNEQFF | TGTGCCAGCAGCCCCCTGGGGTCCTACAATGAGCAGTTCTTC
TRBJ1-1 | . | . | TRBV29-1 | CSVEVERVEAFF | TGCAGCGTTGAAGTAGAGAGGGTTGAAGCTTTCTTT
TRBJ1-4 | . | few | TRBV5-8 | CASSLRGNNEKLFF | TGTGCCAGCAGCTTGAGGGGGAACAATGAAAAACTGTTTTTT